This TCR beta chain comes out of a study of cytomegalovirus exposure and HLA in healthy donors. Study background: Membership in the Caucasian-associated ancestry cluster was found for 81% of 300 to 500 genotyped donors. The study, taken as a whole, reports: Many donors carried some public TCRs, although rarity characterized most TCR sequences.

Comment on this clone: The antigen remains undetermined.

In the PCR, 60 Vbeta and 13 Jbeta primers were used. As processed by the authors: In a later analysis, of approximately 81 million unique beta chains, roughly 11 million appeared in at least two donors. Using immunoSEQ multiplex PCR, the repertoire was profiled, and TCRdb retains in-frame clones only, with some absent. V, J and clone size are taken as reported in that table, and D and trimming were inferred from the DNA itself. Of about 59,000 clones listed, 65% to 90% are singletons. Germline CDR1 is SGHTA and CDR2 is FQGNSA. V lost 5 bases to trimming and J lost 4 bases; unmatched junction nucleotides: 4. The CDR3 has 14 amino acids.

The chain carries TRBV7-2 and TRBJ1-2; 10 bases match TRBD1. Sequencing was done on a sample of PBMCs. This receptor was obtained from a human donor in good health. DNA for the CDR3: TGTGCCAGCAGCGACCGGGACAGGGGCTATGGCTACACCTTC. As protein: CASSDRDRGYGYTF. Full variable domain (remainder filled in from reference TRBV7-2 and TRBJ1-2): GAGVSQSPSNKVTEKGKDVELRCDPISGHTALYWYRQSLGQGLEFLIYFQGNSAPDKSGLPSDRFSAERTGGSVSTLTIQRTQQEDSAVYLCASSDRDRGYGYTFGSGTRLTVV.